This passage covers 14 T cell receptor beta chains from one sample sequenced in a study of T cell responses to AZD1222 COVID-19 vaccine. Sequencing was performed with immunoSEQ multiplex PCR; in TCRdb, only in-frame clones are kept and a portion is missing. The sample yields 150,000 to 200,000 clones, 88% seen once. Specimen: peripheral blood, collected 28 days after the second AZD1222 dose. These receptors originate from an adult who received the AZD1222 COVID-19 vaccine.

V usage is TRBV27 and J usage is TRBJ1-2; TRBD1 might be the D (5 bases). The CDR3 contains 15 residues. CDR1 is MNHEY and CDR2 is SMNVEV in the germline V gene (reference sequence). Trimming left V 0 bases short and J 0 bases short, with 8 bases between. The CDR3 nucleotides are TGTGCCAGCAGTTTATCGCCAGGGACTAACTATGGCTACACCTTC. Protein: CASSLSPGTNYGYTF.

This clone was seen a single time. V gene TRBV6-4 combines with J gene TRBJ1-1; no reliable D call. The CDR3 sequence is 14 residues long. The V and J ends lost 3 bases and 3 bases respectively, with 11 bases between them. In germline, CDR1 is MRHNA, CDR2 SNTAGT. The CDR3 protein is CASSENWGDTEAFF. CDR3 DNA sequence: TGTGCCAGCAGTGAAAATTGGGGTGACACTGAAGCTTTCTTT.

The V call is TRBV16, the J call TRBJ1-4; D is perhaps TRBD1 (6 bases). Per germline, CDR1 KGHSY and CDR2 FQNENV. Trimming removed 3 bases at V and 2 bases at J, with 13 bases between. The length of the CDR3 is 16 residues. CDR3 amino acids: CASSQSRQVTNEKLFF. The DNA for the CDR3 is TGTGCCAGCAGCCAGAGTCGACAGGTGACTAATGAAAAACTGTTTTTT.

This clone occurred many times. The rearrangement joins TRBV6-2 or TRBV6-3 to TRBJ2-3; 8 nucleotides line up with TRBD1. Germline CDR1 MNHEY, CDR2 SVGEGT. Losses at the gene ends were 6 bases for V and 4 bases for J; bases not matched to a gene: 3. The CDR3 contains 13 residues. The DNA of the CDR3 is TGTGCCAGCAGCCCGACAGGGGCAGATACGCAGTATTTT. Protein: CASSPTGADTQYF.

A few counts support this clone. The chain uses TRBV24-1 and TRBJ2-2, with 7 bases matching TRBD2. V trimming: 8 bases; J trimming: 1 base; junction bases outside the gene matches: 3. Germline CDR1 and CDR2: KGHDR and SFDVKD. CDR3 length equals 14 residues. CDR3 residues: CATKRGQNTGELFF. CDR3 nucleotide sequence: TGTGCCACCAAGCGGGGTCAGAACACCGGGGAGCTGTTTTTT.

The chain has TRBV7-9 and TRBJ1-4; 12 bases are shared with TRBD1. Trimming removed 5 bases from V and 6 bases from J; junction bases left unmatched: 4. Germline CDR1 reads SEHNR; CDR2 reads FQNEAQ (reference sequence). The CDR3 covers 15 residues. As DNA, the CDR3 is TGTGCCAGCAGCCACCGGGACAGGGGGCATGAAAAACTGTTTTTT. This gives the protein CASSHRDRGHEKLFF.

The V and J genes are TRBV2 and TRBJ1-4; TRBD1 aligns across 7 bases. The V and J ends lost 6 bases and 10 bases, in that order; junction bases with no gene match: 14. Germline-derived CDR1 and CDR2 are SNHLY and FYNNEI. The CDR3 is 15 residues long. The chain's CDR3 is CASRPPGQNLLKLFF. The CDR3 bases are TGTGCCAGCAGGCCACCGGGACAGAACTTGTTAAAACTGTTTTTT.

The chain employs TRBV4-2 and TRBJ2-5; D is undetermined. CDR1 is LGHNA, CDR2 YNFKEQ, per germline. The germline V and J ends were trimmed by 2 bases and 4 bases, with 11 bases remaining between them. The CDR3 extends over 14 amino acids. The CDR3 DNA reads TGTGCCAGCAGCCAATTTCCTAGTTCAGAGACCCAGTACTTC. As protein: CASSQFPSSETQYF.

CDR3 DNA sequence: TGTGCCAGCAGTTCACTGCCCCCAGGGGATGGCTACACCTTC. This translates into CASSSLPPGDGYTF. The chain joins TRBV28 to TRBJ1-2; the D gene is possibly TRBD1 (6 bases). Trimming pared 4 bases from V and 6 bases from J, leaving 15 bases between. CDR3 length: 14 residues. In germline, CDR1 is MDHEN, CDR2 SYDVKM.

CDR3 in DNA: TGCAGCGTCCGACGGGGTGGGCAAAACATTCAGTACTTC. Encoded protein: CSVRRGGQNIQYF. The chain links TRBV29-1 to TRBJ2-4; D might be TRBD2 (5 bases). Looked up from germline, CDR1 is SQVTM and CDR2 is ANQGSEA. V was trimmed by 6 bases and J by 5 bases, leaving 14 bases between them. The CDR3 totals 13 residues. Together with reference TRBV29-1 and TRBJ2-4, the CDR3 gives the full variable domain: SAVISQKPSRDICQRGTSLTIQCQVDSQVTMMFWYRQQPGQSLTLIATANQGSEATYESGFVIDKFPISRPNLTFSTLTVSNMSPEDSSIYLCSVRRGGQNIQYFGAGTRLSVL.

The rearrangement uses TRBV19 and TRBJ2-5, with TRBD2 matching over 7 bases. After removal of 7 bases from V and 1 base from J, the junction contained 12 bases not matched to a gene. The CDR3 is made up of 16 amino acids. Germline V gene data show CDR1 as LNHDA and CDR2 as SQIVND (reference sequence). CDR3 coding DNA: TGTGCCAGTACCAAGGTCGGGCGGGGGAGCCAAGAGACCCAGTACTTC. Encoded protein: CASTKVGRGSQETQYF.

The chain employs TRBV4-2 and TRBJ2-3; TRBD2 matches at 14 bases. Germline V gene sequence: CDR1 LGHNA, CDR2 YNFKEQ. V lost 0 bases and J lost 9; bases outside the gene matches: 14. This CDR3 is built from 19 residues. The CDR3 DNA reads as TGTGCCAGCAGCCAAGATGAGTATGGTGGACTAGCGGGAGGAGTCACGCAGTATTTT. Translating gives CASSQDEYGGLAGGVTQYF.

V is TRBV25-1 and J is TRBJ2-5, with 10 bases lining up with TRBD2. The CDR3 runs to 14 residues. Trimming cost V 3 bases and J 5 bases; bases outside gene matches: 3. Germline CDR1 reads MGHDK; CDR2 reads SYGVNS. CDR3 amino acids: CASSDASGSETQYF. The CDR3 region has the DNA TGTGCCAGCAGTGATGCTAGCGGGAGCGAGACCCAGTACTTC. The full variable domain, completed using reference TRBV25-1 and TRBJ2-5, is EADIYQTPRYLVIGTGKKITLECSQTMGHDKMYWYQQDPGMELHLIHYSYGVNSTEKGDLSSESTVSRIRTEHFPLTLESARPSHTSQYLCASSDASGSETQYFGPGTRLLVL.

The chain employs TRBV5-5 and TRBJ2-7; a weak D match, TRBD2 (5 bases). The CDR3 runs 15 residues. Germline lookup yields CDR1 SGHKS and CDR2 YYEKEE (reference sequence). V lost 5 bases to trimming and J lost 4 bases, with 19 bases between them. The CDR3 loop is CASRRQHGEWYEQYF. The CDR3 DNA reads TGTGCCAGCAGACGCCAACACGGGGAGTGGTACGAGCAGTACTTC.